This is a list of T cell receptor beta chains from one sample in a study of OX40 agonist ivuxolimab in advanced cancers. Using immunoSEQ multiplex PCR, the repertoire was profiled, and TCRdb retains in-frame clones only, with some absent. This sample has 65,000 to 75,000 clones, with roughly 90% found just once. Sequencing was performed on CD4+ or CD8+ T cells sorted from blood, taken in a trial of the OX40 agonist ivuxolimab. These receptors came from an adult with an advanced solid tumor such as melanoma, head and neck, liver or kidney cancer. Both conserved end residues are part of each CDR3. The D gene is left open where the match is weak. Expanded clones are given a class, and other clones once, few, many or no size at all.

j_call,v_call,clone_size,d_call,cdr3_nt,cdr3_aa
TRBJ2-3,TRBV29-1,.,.,TGCAGCGTTGAAGCTGGCACAGATACGCAGTATTTT,CSVEAGTDTQYF
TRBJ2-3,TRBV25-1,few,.,TGTGCCAGCAGTAGCGGGAGCACAGATACGCAGTATTTT,CASSSGSTDTQYF
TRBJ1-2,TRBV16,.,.,TGTGCCAGCAGCCAAAACAGCTATAACTATGGCTACACCTTC,CASSQNSYNYGYTF
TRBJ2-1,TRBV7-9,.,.,TGTGCCAGCAGCTTACATCCCAACAATGAGCAGTTCTTC,CASSLHPNNEQFF
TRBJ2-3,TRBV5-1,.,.,TGCGCCAGCCGTACCGGGCCGAACACAGATACGCAGTATTTT,CASRTGPNTDTQYF
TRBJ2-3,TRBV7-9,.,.,TGTGCCAGCACCCCAGGGGACGCCGACACAGATACGCAGTATTTT,CASTPGDADTDTQYF
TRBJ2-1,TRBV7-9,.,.,TGTGCCAGCAGCCCGGACGCCTACAATGAGCAGTTCTTC,CASSPDAYNEQFF
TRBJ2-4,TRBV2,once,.,TGTGCCGGGGCCCGGGGGGCCAAAAACATTCAGTACTTC,CAGARGAKNIQYF
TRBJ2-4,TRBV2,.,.,TGTGCCACCGCGGGACTAGCCAAAAACATTCAGTACTTC,CATAGLAKNIQYF
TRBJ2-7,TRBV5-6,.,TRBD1,TGTGCCAGCACCCGGGACAGGAAAACCTACGAGCAGTACTTC,CASTRDRKTYEQYF
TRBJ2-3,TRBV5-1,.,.,TGCGCCAGCAGCATTCGCCCCCTCGACCAAGATACGCAGTATTTT,CASSIRPLDQDTQYF
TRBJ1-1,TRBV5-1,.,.,TGCGCCAGCAGCCGAGGGGACGGGAACACTGAAGCTTTCTTT,CASSRGDGNTEAFF
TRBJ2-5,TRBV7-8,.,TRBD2,TGTGCCAGCAGCTTAGGGCTTACTAGCGGATCCCAAGAGACCCAGTACTTC,CASSLGLTSGSQETQYF
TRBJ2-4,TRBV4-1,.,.,TGCGCCAGCAGCCAGGAGGGGACAGTAAAAAACATTCAGTACTTC,CASSQEGTVKNIQYF
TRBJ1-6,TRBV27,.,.,TGTGCCAGCAGTCGGACAGACAGGTCCTATAATTCACCCCTCCACTTT,CASSRTDRSYNSPLHF
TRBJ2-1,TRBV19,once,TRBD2,TGTGCCAGTAGTATACAACTAGCGGGAGGTAGGAATGAGCAGTTCTTC,CASSIQLAGGRNEQFF
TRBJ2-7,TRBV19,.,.,TGTGCCAGTGGTTTGGTCGGCTACGAGCAGTACTTC,CASGLVGYEQYF
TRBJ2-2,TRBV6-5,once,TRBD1,TGTGCCAGCAGTCAGGACAGGGGGCCGGTCGGGGAGCTGTTTTTT,CASSQDRGPVGELFF